This T cell receptor beta chain was captured by sequencing in a study of OX40 agonist ivuxolimab in advanced cancers. On the study more broadly: Three patients, one with hepatocellular carcinoma and two with cutaneous melanoma, achieved partial responses.

Study-level points and caveats: Clonal expansion from baseline to week 6 occurred in both CD4+ and CD8+ T cells. Some nonresponders additionally presented with little normalized T-cell clonal expansion.

The protocol was immunoSEQ multiplex PCR, while the TCRdb copy is restricted to in-frame clones and leaves out a portion. The table has around 63,000 clones, about nine tenths seen once. Trimming removed 1 base at V and 4 bases at J, with 20 bases between. Germline V gene lookup returns CDR1 SNHLY and CDR2 FYNNEI. The CDR3 covers 18 residues. On this clone itself: Its target is not known.

The chain carries TRBV2 and TRBJ1-3; D not certain. The source of this sequence is an adult with an advanced solid tumor such as melanoma, head and neck, liver or kidney cancer. Here the sequenced sample was CD4+ or CD8+ T cells sorted from blood, taken in a trial of the OX40 agonist ivuxolimab. CDR3 protein: CASSEEDDTRGLGNTIYF. For the CDR3, the DNA is TGTGCCAGCAGTGAAGAAGACGACACTCGCGGGTTAGGAAACACCATATATTTT.